Below, 18 T cell receptor beta chains from the same sample are listed, as sequenced in a study of blood T cell repertoires in COVID-19. Repertoires were generated with immunoSEQ multiplex PCR, while TCRdb's copy carries only in-frame clones and drops some. Of 110,000 or so clones listed, roughly 90% are singletons. Source material: peripheral blood. These receptors were taken from a human donor in a cohort sampled during active COVID-19.

In this sample, this clone turned up once. The chain carries TRBV6-2 or TRBV6-3 and TRBJ2-3, with 9 bases aligning to TRBD2. Germline values: CDR1 MNHEY, CDR2 SVGEGT. This CDR3 region has 15 residues. Trimming took 5 bases from V and 0 from J; bases not matched to a gene: 3. The DNA for the CDR3 is TGTGCCAGCAGTCGACTAGCGGTGAGCACAGATACGCAGTATTTT. The encoded protein is CASSRLAVSTDTQYF.

The gene calls are TRBV27 and TRBJ2-7; 9 nucleotides match TRBD1. V lost 6 bases to trimming and J lost 2 bases; unmatched junction nucleotides: 5. CDR1 MNHEY and CDR2 SMNVEV come from the germline V gene (reference sequence). The CDR3 consists of 14 residues. DNA for the CDR3: TGTGCCAGCAGAGGAGGGACAGGGACCTACGAGCAGTACTTC. This encodes CASRGGTGTYEQYF.

This clone occurred a few times. The chain is built from TRBV7-9 and TRBJ1-1, with D possibly being TRBD1 (5 bases). The CDR3 sequence is 15 residues long. Germline V CDR1 and CDR2: SEHNR, FQNEAQ (reference sequence). The germline V and J ends were trimmed by 2 bases and 3 bases, with 13 bases remaining between them. For the CDR3, the DNA is TGTGCCAGCAGCTTACGTCTGGGGCCCGACACTGAAGCTTTCTTT. This encodes CASSLRLGPDTEAFF.

The V and J genes are TRBV5-1 and TRBJ1-4; D perhaps matches TRBD1 (5 bases). Per germline, CDR1 SGHRS and CDR2 YFSETQ. With 0 bases removed from V and 3 bases from J, the gap between germline ends came to 12 bases. The CDR3 covers 16 residues. The CDR3 region is CASSLEWGGANEKLFF. The CDR3 DNA sequence: TGCGCCAGCAGCTTGGAATGGGGGGGAGCTAATGAAAAACTGTTTTTT.

The rearrangement uses TRBV28 and TRBJ2-1, with 13 bases matching TRBD2. Trimming cost V 6 bases and J 4 bases; bases outside gene matches: 3. The CDR3 covers 15 residues. Germline loops: CDR1 MDHEN, CDR2 SYDVKM. The CDR3 region has the DNA TGTGCCAGCAGGGTGACTAGCGGGGGGTACAATGAGCAGTTCTTC. Protein: CASRVTSGGYNEQFF.

This chain links TRBV19 with TRBJ1-5; maybe TRBD1 (6 bases). CDR1 and CDR2 (germline): LNHDA, SQIVND (reference sequence). The CDR3 is 16 residues long. The germline V and J ends were trimmed by 9 bases and 0 bases, with 18 bases remaining between them. The CDR3 bases are TGTGCCAGCAGATCACAGGGCGTGAATAGCAATCAGCCCCAGCATTTT. It codes for CASRSQGVNSNQPQHF. The full variable domain, in which reference TRBV19 and TRBJ1-5 provide the parts outside the CDR3, is DGGITQSPKYLFRKEGQNVTLSCEQNLNHDAMYWYRQDPGQGLRLIYYSQIVNDFQKGDIAEGYSVSREKKESFPLTVTSAQKNPTAFYLCASRSQGVNSNQPQHFGDGTRLSIL.

The rearrangement joins TRBV6-6 to TRBJ2-7; D not resolved. This CDR3 contains 15 residues. Germline values: CDR1 MNHNY, CDR2 SVGAGI (reference sequence). Trimming cost V 0 bases and J 3 bases, with 12 bases left between them. The CDR3 region is CASSYSSPVNYEQYF. In DNA, the CDR3 is TGTGCCAGCAGTTACTCTTCGCCAGTGAACTACGAGCAGTACTTC.

The chain links TRBV3-1 (or the pseudogene TRBV3-2) to TRBJ2-5; no clear D gene. Trimming pared 2 bases from V and 1 base from J, leaving 5 bases between. Germline V gene sequence: CDR1 LGHDT, CDR2 YNNKEL (reference sequence). The length of the CDR3 is 13 residues. The CDR3 reads CASSQTSQETQYF. DNA for the CDR3: TGTGCCAGCAGCCAAACTTCCCAAGAGACCCAGTACTTC.

The rearrangement links TRBV27 to TRBJ2-1; D might be TRBD1 (9 bases). The CDR3 runs to 17 residues. The V end lost 6 bases, the J end lost 5 bases, and 23 bases lay between the germline ends. Germline V gives CDR1 MNHEY, CDR2 SMNVEV (reference sequence). The CDR3 protein is CASSKLGTGRGDNEQFF. The CDR3 coding sequence is TGTGCCAGCAGCAAGTTGGGGACAGGGCGGGGGGACAATGAGCAGTTCTTC.

This chain joins TRBV28 and TRBJ2-1; 9 bases fit TRBD2. This CDR3 has 15 residues. Germline V CDR1 and CDR2: MDHEN, SYDVKM. After removal of 2 bases from V and 8 bases from J, the junction contained 7 bases not matched to a gene. The CDR3 region is CASSLGTSKEDEQFF. The DNA of the CDR3 is TGTGCCAGCAGTTTAGGGACTAGCAAGGAAGATGAGCAGTTCTTC.

In its sample, this clone was seen a few times. The genes are TRBV3-1 (or the pseudogene TRBV3-2) and TRBJ1-1; D may be TRBD1 (6 bases). Trimming left V 0 bases short and J 0 bases short, with 14 bases between. Germline loops: CDR1 LGHDT, CDR2 YNNKEL (reference sequence). CDR3 size: 17 residues. For the CDR3, the DNA is TGTGCCAGCAGCCAAGAAGGGGGGGCGTCAATGAACACTGAAGCTTTCTTT. Translated, it gives CASSQEGGASMNTEAFF.

This rearrangement joins TRBV29-1 to TRBJ2-7; 7 bases map to TRBD1. CDR1 is SQVTM, CDR2 ANQGSEA, per germline. The CDR3 totals 14 residues. The trim removed 4 bases at V and 6 bases at J, leaving 12 bases unmatched. As DNA, the CDR3 is TGCAGCGTTGTAATGGACAGGATTAGTGTCGAGCAGTACTTC. Translation: CSVVMDRISVEQYF.

This clone was observed a handful of times. This chain links TRBV6-6 with TRBJ1-3; D possibly corresponds to TRBD1 (5 bases). Germline V CDR1 and CDR2: MNHNY, SVGAGI (reference sequence). Trimming cost V 0 bases and J 3 bases, with 12 bases left between them. CDR3 length: 16 amino acids. The CDR3 protein is CASSYSISTVGNTIYF. The CDR3, as DNA: TGTGCCAGCAGTTACTCGATCTCGACAGTTGGAAACACCATATATTTT.

The genes are TRBV4-1 and TRBJ1-1; 7 bases are a match to TRBD1. J gave up 4 bases and V 2 bases, and 7 bases lay outside the gene matches. The CDR3 spans 15 residues. Germline assignment: CDR1 MGHRA and CDR2 YSYEKL. In DNA form, the CDR3 reads TGCGCCAGCAGCCAAACCGACAGGGATACCACTGAAGCTTTCTTT. Translating it yields CASSQTDRDTTEAFF.

V gene TRBV2 combines with J gene TRBJ1-2; TRBD1 is a possible D gene (5 bases). This CDR3 has 16 amino acids. Germline CDR1 is SNHLY and CDR2 is FYNNEI. Trimming left V 7 bases short and J 2 bases short, with 20 bases between. The CDR3 DNA follows: TGTGCCAGCACCAAAGGGAGGGACTCCCTCAACTATGGCTACACCTTC. Translation: CASTKGRDSLNYGYTF.

The rearrangement links TRBV2 to TRBJ2-1; D gene uncertain. This CDR3 spans 12 amino acids. The germline gives CDR1 SNHLY, CDR2 FYNNEI. Trimming took 8 bases from V and 8 from J, leaving 13 bases between them. CDR3: CASLPGSDEQFF. CDR3 DNA: TGTGCCAGCCTCCCGGGTTCGGATGAGCAGTTCTTC.

The chain employs TRBV18 and TRBJ2-6; 8 bases match TRBD1. Germline-derived CDR1 and CDR2 are KGHSH and LQKENI. CDR3 length: 18 residues. Trimming removed 0 bases from V and 3 bases from J; junction bases left unmatched: 7. This CDR3 reads CASSPPQGAVGGANVLTF. CDR3 bases: TGTGCCAGCTCACCACCTCAGGGGGCGGTTGGTGGGGCCAACGTCCTGACTTTC.

This clone has just one count. The chain employs TRBV7-2 and TRBJ2-1; 12 bases agree with TRBD1. Trimming at V came to 5 bases and at J to 9 bases, leaving 8 bases not matched to a gene. This CDR3 region has 15 residues. CDR1 and CDR2 from the germline V gene are SGHTA and FQGNSA. Here the CDR3 DNA reads TGTGCCAGCAGCAACCGGGACAGGGGGCAAGGTGAGCAGTTCTTC. Encoded protein: CASSNRDRGQGEQFF.